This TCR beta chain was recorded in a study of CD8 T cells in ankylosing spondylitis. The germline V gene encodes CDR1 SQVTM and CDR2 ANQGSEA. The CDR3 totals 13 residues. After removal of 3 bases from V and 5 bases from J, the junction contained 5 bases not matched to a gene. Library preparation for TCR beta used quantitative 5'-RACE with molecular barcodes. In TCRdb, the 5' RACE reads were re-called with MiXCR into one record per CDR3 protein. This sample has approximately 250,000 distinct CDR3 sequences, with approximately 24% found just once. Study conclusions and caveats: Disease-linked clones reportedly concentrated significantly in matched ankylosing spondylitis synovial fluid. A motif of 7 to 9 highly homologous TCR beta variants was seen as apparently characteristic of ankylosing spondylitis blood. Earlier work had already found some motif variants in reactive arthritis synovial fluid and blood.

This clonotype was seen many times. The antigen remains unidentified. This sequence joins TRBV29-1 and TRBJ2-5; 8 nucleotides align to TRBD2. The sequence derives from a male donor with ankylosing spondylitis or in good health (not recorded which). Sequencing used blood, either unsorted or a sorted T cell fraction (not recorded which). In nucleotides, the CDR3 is TGCAGCGTTGACGGGGGGGCCGGGGAGACCCAGTACTTC. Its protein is CSVDGGAGETQYF.